This paragraph covers one TCR beta chain sequence. No antigen is known for it. Per-base quality was not reported, and no clone a single base away is much larger than it. The source of the sample is a study of cytomegalovirus exposure and HLA in healthy donors (dated by TCRdb to 2016 to 2017). Study-wide context: According to an earlier analysis of 587 of the donors, 200 million or so T cells yielded 117 million unique TCR beta sequences and approximately 300 Gb of sequence data. An early release covering some 640 HLA-typed donors comprised about 300 gigabases of sequencing data and 85 million to 100 million unique TCR sequences. Of the roughly 390 genotyped donors, more than 75% were placed in the genetic ancestry cluster associated with self-reported Caucasian donors. The study aimed to test whether cataloging public T cell receptors could reveal signatures of past pathogen exposure. Using immunosequencing, the study profiled T cell repertoires from around 680 subjects and related those repertoires to cytomegalovirus serostatus. Besides the first cohort of some 670 subjects, a separate validation cohort made up of 90 to 150 different subjects was used. High-throughput TCR immunosequencing, statistical association of individual TCRs with disease status, and machine learning were combined to predict cytomegalovirus infection status. To study patterns of TCR occurrence, a later analysis re-analyzed previously published TCR beta repertoires from 550 to 800 donors and added high-resolution HLA genotyping. Rather than drawing on any new phenotypic data, the later analysis identified candidate immune exposures from TCR beta sequences and the way those sequences occurred across donors. To decide whether each TCR beta V gene segment behaved as functional or pseudogenic, an earlier analysis of over 500 of the donors relied on high-throughput TCR beta sequencing. Donor age, sex, ethnicity and CMV serostatus were compiled alongside the repertoire data. Genome-wide SNP genotypes for about 55% of the 666 donors were used in a later genetic analysis, which treated that subset as a discovery cohort. All discovery cohort repertoires had been generated using a single sequencing platform. Class I and class II HLA loci were covered by the typing at four-digit resolution. Typing coverage differed by locus: A, B, C, DRB1 and DQB1 were typed in roughly 620-640 donors, DQA1 in 500 to 550, DPA1 in approximately 600, and DPB1 in just under 480. A handful of DR-DQ haplotypes were handled as single units for association and clustering because linkage in the cohort was strong. Across about 370 genotyped donors of the cohort, an average of about 240,000 unique TCR beta nucleotide sequences per donor were sequenced, and about a sixth of those sequences were non-productive.

The full study reports these points: A total of 150 to 200 TCR beta chains were listed by the study as associated with cytomegalovirus. When HLA alleles, especially DR and DQ, strongly co-occurred, attributing TCR associations to individual alleles was difficult. In a later analysis, most CMV-associated TCR beta chains were found to appear HLA-restricted, with HLA associations seemingly driven largely by CMV exposure. A later analysis associated roughly 17,000 TCR beta sequences with specific HLA alleles at a false discovery rate of 0.05. V-gene and J-gene trimming of TCR beta chains was associated with a missense DCLRE1C variant in a later genetic analysis, and the association was replicated in an independent cohort. An earlier analysis of some 560 of the donors showed that most TCR beta V segments appeared in productive rearrangements either about 87% or about 30% of the time, which broadly matched IMGT annotations. According to a later genetic analysis, donors in an Asian-associated ancestry cluster had fewer N-insertions in productive TCRs than the roughly 660-donor mean. The only immune exposure information available for the cohort was CMV serostatus. Around 16 rarely observed V segments, including chromosome 9 orphons, were excluded from the earlier analysis of a few hundred of the donors because counts were too low. In vitro tests confirmed that a few of the cytomegalovirus-associated TCR beta chains recognize cytomegalovirus antigens. This cohort had only TCR beta chains sequenced, and the lack of alpha or paired-chain data limited which features could be detected. Correlated functional status among segregating V segments might reflect linkage disequilibrium, but an unknown experimental factor could not be ruled out. According to a later analysis, TCR association rates differed among HLA loci, with DRB1 alleles showing the most associated TCRs and HLA-C alleles showing the fewest. The classifier was reported to diagnose cytomegalovirus status with high specificity and sensitivity in both the original cohort and the validation cohort. Because the 87-base-pair reads could not distinguish some IMGT-functional V segments, including TRBV6-2 and TRBV6-3, those segments were excluded. A further reported finding was that TCR beta sequences accurately predicted the HLA-A and HLA-B alleles for most subjects in the first cohort. The sequencing pipeline was judged likely to have produced a cluster of highly shared sequence variants as a technical artifact. In a later analysis, HLA-associated TCR beta chains showed more clonal expansion and lower generation probabilities than non-associated chains that were equally common. A later analysis reported that several top co-occurrence clusters appeared linked to parvovirus B19, influenza, CMV and Epstein-Barr virus. Sequencing depth was assumed to be roughly uniform across donors in the presence/absence analyses, though that assumption may not hold. According to the authors, the approach could potentially be generalized to other disease states and immunological phenotypes. Most TCR sequences were seen in very few donors, while some public TCRs were found in many individuals. HLA typing was unavailable for some donors at each locus, so association tests used only the typed subset.

The cohort comprised hundreds of healthy bone marrow donors. Cohort members were all nominally healthy when sampled, although unrecorded immune exposures were likely present. The donor tested CMV seronegative, placing the donor among the 350 to 400 seronegative members of the cohort. Every donor gave a peripheral blood sample, and the peripheral blood mononuclear cells from that sample were used for TCR beta sequencing. Genomic DNA extraction from the blood cell samples was performed with the Qiagen DNeasy Blood Extraction Kit. Receptors were amplified or captured by the immunoSEQ multiplex PCR assay. The multiplex PCR relied on a mix of 60 forward primers for TCR Vbeta segments and 13 reverse primers for TCR Jbeta segments. The CDR3 region of rearranged TCR beta genes was amplified from genomic DNA by a multiplex PCR assay. The Illumina HiSeq System was used to sequence the amplified TCR beta libraries as 87-base-pair reads. Under the source paper's analysis protocol: A later analysis tallied around 82 million unique TCR beta chains across the 666 repertoires, and about 12 million of those chains were shared by two or more donors. A nearest-neighbor algorithm error-corrected the raw reads and collapsed the reads into unique sequences, merging closely related sequences to remove PCR and sequencing errors. CDR3 sequences were aligned to IMGT reference sequences to assign V, D and J gene segments. For a sequence to be retained, at least a six-nucleotide match to both a V gene segment and a J gene segment was required. Rearrangements were called productive when the CDR3 lacked stop codons and stayed in frame with V and J; all others were non-productive. Following IMGT convention, CDR3 was defined as the stretch from the second conserved V-encoded cysteine to the conserved J-encoded phenylalanine. The earlier analysis of approximately 500 of the donors excluded sequences that lacked an unambiguous match to a single V gene segment. In an earlier analysis of several hundred of the donors, a V segment was called functional when productive rearrangements were above 56.7%, and segregating when the standard deviation between donors exceeded 5%. To diagnose cytomegalovirus status from the catalog of TCR beta chain sequences, a statistical classification framework was built. In a later analysis, V and J genes were assigned by comparing TCR nucleotide sequences against IMGT/GENE-DB human TR gene sequences. The TCRdist pipeline was used in a later analysis to assign CDR3 sequences and most-parsimonious VDJ recombination scenarios. A later analysis defined each TCR beta chain by its CDR3 amino acid sequence plus V-gene family, and excluded reads lacking a unique V-gene family. A later analysis removed nearly 600 highly shared, low-generation-probability nucleotide sequences to deal with suspected cross-contamination and a sequencing artifact. In a later analysis, a clonal expansion index for each public chain was calculated from normalized within-repertoire ranks of inferred template counts. In a later analysis, generation probabilities were computed using a VDJ recombination model fitted to out-of-frame rearrangements, and the results were checked against IGoR. A later analysis scored TCR-TCR, TCR-HLA and TCR-CMV co-occurrence with hypergeometric tests, applying a repertoire-size bias correction to TCR pairs. False discovery rates were estimated in a later analysis by permuting HLA or CMV assignments 20 times. In a later analysis, co-occurring TCRs were grouped using DBSCAN, with TCRdist sequence similarity added in when clustering inside HLA-allele-positive subsets. For co-occurrence clustering, repertoires with fewer than 30,000 or more than 120,000 public chains were excluded, along with roughly 5 repertoires with anomalous nucleotide sharing. What TCRdb holds here is the immuneACCESS table cut down to in-frame rearrangements. Part of the clones is not present; checked against another copy, under half of the missing clones reflect an unresolved V gene, and the others are unexplained. The V and J calls and clone size come from that table; D and trimming were worked out from the DNA. In all, the sample holds around 190,000 clones, and around 73% of those were seen once. The top ten clonotypes cover 2.5% to 3.5% of the sample.

There are 14 amino acids in the CDR3, from cysteine to phenylalanine inclusive. This entry keeps only the CDR3 DNA: 42 bases, framed from base 1. Via the germline V gene (reference sequence), CDR1 is LNHDA and CDR2 SQIVND. V loses 7 bases of germline sequence and J loses 3 bases, and the interval between the two ends is 15 bases. This chain is built from TRBV19 and TRBJ1-2; TRBD1 could be the D gene, as 5 bases match. Sequencing was carried out using PBMCs. The receptor was derived from a woman younger than 45 in good health and CMV-seronegative. The sequenced DNA: TGTGCCAGTACCACCCCGGGGGAGGACTATGGCTACACCTTC. Translation gives CASTTPGEDYGYTF.